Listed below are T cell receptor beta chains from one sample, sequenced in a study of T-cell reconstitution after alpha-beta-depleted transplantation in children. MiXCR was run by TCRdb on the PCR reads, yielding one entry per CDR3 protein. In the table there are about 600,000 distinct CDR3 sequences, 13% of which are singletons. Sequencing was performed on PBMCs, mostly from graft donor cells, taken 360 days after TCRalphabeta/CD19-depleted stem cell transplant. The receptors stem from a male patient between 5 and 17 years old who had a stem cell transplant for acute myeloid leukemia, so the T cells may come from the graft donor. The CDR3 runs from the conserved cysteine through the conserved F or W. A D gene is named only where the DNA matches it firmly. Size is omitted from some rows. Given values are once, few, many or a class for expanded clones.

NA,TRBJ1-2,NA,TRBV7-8,CASSLGQGFGYTF,TGTGCCAGCAGCTTAGGGCAGGGGTTTGGCTACACCTTC
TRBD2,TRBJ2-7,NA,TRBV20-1,CSAITGLQYEQYF,TGCAGTGCTATCACGGGACTACAGTACGAGCAGTACTTC
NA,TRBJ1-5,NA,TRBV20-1,CSARADSSPQPQHF,TGCAGTGCTAGGGCGGACAGCTCGCCTCAGCCCCAGCATTTT
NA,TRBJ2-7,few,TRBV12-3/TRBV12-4,CASSYRPSYEQYF,TGTGCCAGCAGTTATCGCCCGTCCTACGAGCAGTACTTC
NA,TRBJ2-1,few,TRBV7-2,CASSLAILGVFKEQFF,TGTGCCAGCAGCTTAGCAATATTGGGTGTCTTCAAGGAGCAGTTCTTC
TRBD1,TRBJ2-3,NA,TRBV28,CASSSPAQGRDTQYF,TGTGCCAGCAGCTCTCCGGCACAGGGGAGAGATACGCAGTATTTT
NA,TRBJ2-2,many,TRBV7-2,CASSYSQGRAGELFF,TGTGCCAGCAGCTATTCCCAGGGTCGCGCCGGGGAGCTGTTTTTT
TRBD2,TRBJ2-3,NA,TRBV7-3,CASSATSGSVDTQYF,TGTGCCAGCAGCGCGACTAGCGGGAGTGTAGATACGCAGTATTTT
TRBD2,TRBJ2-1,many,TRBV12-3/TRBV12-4,CASSSIRQPGGEQFF,TGTGCCAGCAGTTCGATACGCCAGCCGGGAGGAGAGCAGTTCTTC
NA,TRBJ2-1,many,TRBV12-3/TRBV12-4,CASSLEWEVRSEQFF,TGTGCCAGCAGTTTAGAGTGGGAGGTACGATCTGAGCAGTTCTTC
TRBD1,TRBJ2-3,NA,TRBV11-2,CASSYGTGGGTQYF,TGTGCCAGCAGTTACGGGACAGGAGGCGGTACGCAGTATTTT
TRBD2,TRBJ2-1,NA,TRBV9,CASSGPSGGGSYNEQFF,TGTGCCAGCAGCGGCCCCTCGGGAGGAGGATCCTACAATGAGCAGTTCTTC
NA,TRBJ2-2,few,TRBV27,CASSLSPLGFGLTGELFF,TGTGCCAGCAGTTTATCTCCCTTAGGATTTGGGCTAACCGGGGAGCTGTTTTTT
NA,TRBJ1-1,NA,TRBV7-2,CASRESWDTEAFF,TGTGCCAGCAGGGAGAGTTGGGACACTGAAGCTTTCTTT
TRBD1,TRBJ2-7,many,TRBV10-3,CAISEDQGVVFYEQYF,TGTGCCATCAGCGAGGATCAGGGGGTTGTGTTCTACGAGCAGTACTTC
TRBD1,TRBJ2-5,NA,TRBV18,CASAWDRDPQTQYF,TGTGCCAGCGCCTGGGACAGGGATCCTCAGACCCAGTACTTC
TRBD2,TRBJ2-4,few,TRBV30,CAWGLAGYKNIQYF,TGTGCCTGGGGACTAGCGGGATATAAAAACATTCAGTACTTC
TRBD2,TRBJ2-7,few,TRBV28,CASSLLRGGSYEQYF,TGTGCCAGCAGTTTACTGCGGGGGGGATCCTACGAGCAGTACTTC
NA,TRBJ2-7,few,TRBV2,CASSERMGTGFKYEQYF,TGTGCCAGCAGTGAAAGAATGGGGACCGGGTTCAAGTACGAGCAGTACTTC
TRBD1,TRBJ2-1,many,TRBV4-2,CASSQEQGDLHNEQFF,TGTGCCAGCAGCCAAGAACAGGGGGATCTTCACAATGAGCAGTTCTTC
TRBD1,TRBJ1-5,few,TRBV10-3,CATRTITGENSNQPQHF,TGTGCCACCCGAACTATTACAGGGGAAAATAGCAATCAGCCCCAGCATTTT
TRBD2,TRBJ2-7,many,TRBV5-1,CASSLGLRESGEQYF,TGCGCCAGCAGCTTGGGTTTGCGGGAGTCTGGCGAGCAGTACTTC
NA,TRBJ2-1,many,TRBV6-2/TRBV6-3,CASSYSMVLNEQFF,TGTGCCAGCAGTTACTCGATGGTCCTCAATGAGCAGTTCTTC
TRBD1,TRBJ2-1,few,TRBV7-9,CASSLARQGSSYNEQFF,TGTGCCAGCAGCTTAGCCCGACAGGGAAGCTCCTACAATGAGCAGTTCTTC
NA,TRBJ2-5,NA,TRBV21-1,CASSKEGLHTLQETQYF,TGTGCCAGCAGCAAAGAAGGGCTCCATACGTTGCAAGAGACCCAGTACTTC
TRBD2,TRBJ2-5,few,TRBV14,CASSLPGGLGEETQYF,TGTGCCAGCAGCCTACCGGGGGGATTGGGTGAAGAGACCCAGTACTTC
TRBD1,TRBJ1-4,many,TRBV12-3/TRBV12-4,CASRVTGGNNEKLFF,TGTGCCAGCAGGGTGACAGGGGGTAATAATGAAAAACTGTTTTTT
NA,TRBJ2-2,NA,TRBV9,CASSVGPGANTGELFF,TGTGCCAGCAGCGTAGGGCCGGGGGCGAACACCGGGGAGCTGTTTTTT
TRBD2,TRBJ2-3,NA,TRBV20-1,CSLSPGLANTDTQYF,TGCAGCCTCTCCCCGGGACTAGCGAACACAGATACGCAGTATTTT
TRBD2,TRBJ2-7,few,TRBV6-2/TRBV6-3,CASSSGLGLAGLYF,TGTGCCAGCAGTTCAGGCCTCGGACTAGCGGGTTTGTACTTC
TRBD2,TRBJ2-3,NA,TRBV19,CASRQVGLAGITDTQYF,TGTGCCAGTAGGCAAGTTGGACTAGCGGGAATCACAGATACGCAGTATTTT
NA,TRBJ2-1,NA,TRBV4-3,CASSQDLFDRESYNEQFF,TGCGCCAGCAGCCAAGATCTCTTCGACCGGGAATCCTACAATGAGCAGTTCTTC
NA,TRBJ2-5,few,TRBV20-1,CSARDDRAQETQYF,TGCAGTGCTAGAGATGACCGGGCCCAAGAGACCCAGTACTTC
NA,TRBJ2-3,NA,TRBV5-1,CASSLRDTSTDTQYF,TGCGCCAGCAGCTTGCGGGACACTAGCACAGATACGCAGTATTTT
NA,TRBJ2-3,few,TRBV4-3,CASSQDLGADTQYF,TGCGCCAGCAGCCAAGATCTAGGGGCAGATACGCAGTATTTT
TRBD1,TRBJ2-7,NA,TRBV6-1,CASSVRGQGDYEQYF,TGTGCCAGCAGTGTTCGCGGACAGGGGGACTACGAGCAGTACTTC
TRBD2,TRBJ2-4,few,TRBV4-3,CASSQGPAGGPNIQYF,TGCGCCAGCAGCCAAGGGCCGGCGGGAGGGCCGAACATTCAGTACTTC
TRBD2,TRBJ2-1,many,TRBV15,CATSRGIGTTYNEQFF,TGTGCCACCAGCAGAGGAATTGGGACTACCTACAATGAGCAGTTCTTC
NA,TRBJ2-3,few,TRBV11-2,CASSLGVQYTDTQYF,TGTGCCAGCAGCTTAGGGGTCCAATACACAGATACGCAGTATTTT
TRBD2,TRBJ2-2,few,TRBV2,CARSQSPLAGGPSGELFF,TGTGCCAGATCCCAATCCCCCTTAGCGGGAGGGCCGAGCGGGGAGCTGTTTTTT
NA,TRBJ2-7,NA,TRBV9,CASSVDVETVYEQYF,TGTGCCAGCAGCGTAGATGTGGAGACTGTCTACGAGCAGTACTTC
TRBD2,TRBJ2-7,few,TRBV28,CASSFVAGVGEQYF,TGTGCCAGCAGTTTTGTAGCGGGAGTAGGCGAGCAGTACTTC
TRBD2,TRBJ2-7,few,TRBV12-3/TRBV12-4,CASNSGGSYEQYF,TGTGCCAGCAACAGCGGGGGAAGCTACGAGCAGTACTTC
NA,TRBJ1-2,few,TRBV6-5,CASSYDRRVGGYTF,TGTGCCAGCAGTTACGACAGGAGGGTAGGTGGCTACACCTTC
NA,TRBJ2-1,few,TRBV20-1,CSFHEGGLREQFF,TGCAGTTTCCACGAGGGGGGGTTGAGGGAGCAGTTCTTC